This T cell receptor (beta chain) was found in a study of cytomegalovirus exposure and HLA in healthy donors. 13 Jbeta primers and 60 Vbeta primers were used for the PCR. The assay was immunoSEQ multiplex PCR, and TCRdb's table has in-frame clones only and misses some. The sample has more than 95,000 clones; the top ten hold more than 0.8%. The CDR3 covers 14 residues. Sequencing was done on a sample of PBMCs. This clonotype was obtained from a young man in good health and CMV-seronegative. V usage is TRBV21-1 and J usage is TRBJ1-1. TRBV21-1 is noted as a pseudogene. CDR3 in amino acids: CASSKVEGGTEAFF. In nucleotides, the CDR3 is TGTGCCAGCAGCAAAGTTGAGGGTGGCACTGAAGCTTTCTTT.